This T cell receptor beta chain was captured by sequencing in a study of cytomegalovirus exposure and HLA in healthy donors. Study summary: Inside one of the first data releases sat about 85 million unique TCRs taken from HLA-typed donors. Study-wide points: With later analysis, a missense DCLRE1C variant became linked to TCR beta V- and J-gene trimming. A list of about 180 TCR beta chains associated with cytomegalovirus was given.

Concerning this clone itself: The antigen is undetermined.

This CDR3 comprises 16 residues. Germline V gene data show CDR1 as SGDLS and CDR2 as YYNGEE. V dropped 0 bases and J dropped 0 bases, with 12 bases sitting between them. PCR was performed using 60 Vbeta and 13 Jbeta primers. Clones were read by immunoSEQ multiplex PCR, and TCRdb kept only the in-frame ones, dropping some. The sample yields fewer than 150,000 clones, 70% to 85% seen once. This rearrangement joins TRBV9 to TRBJ1-2; D ambiguous. The source of this sequence is a woman between 18 and 30 years old in good health and CMV-seronegative. What was sequenced was PBMCs. The CDR3 DNA reads TGTGCCAGCAGCGTAGGGGGAGGGTACGCTAACTATGGCTACACCTTC. It encodes CASSVGGGYANYGYTF.